Sequencing of this TCR beta chain was carried out in a study of post-analysis software for immune sequencing data. Study-level results: TRBV5-6, TRBV5-1 and TRBV20-1 were among about 5 TRBV segments more frequent in patients than controls.

V shed 3 bases, J shed 6 bases, and the junction held 4 bases outside the gene matches. This CDR3 has 13 residues. Unique molecular identifiers were present in the TCR beta cDNA libraries. TCRdb itself ran the PCR reads through MiXCR, one entry per CDR3 protein. The sample lists approximately 570,000 distinct CDR3 sequences; around 47% were seen once. This clonotype was seen more than once but under ten times. Its antigen is unidentified. This clonotype originated in a girl aged 5-17 years with multiple sclerosis. The chain combines TRBV12-3 or TRBV12-4 with TRBJ1-1; 7 nucleotides line up with TRBD1. The sample taken for sequencing was blood. The CDR3 DNA is TGTGCCAGCAGTTTGAAGCAGGGGGCTGAAGCTTTCTTT. Amino acid sequence: CASSLKQGAEAFF.